A selection of T cell receptor beta chains follows, all from one sample in a study of T cell responses to AZD1222 COVID-19 vaccine. Sequencing used immunoSEQ multiplex PCR; TCRdb keeps in-frame clones, though not all of them. The sample contains 100,000 to 150,000 clones, 80% to 95% of which appear only once. Sample: peripheral blood, taken on day 0 of AZD1222 vaccination. The receptors were sampled from an adult in good health. The CDR3 runs from the conserved cysteine through the conserved F or W. The order of the fields is V gene, D gene, J gene, clone size, CDR3 DNA, CDR3 protein. A D gene is named only where the DNA matches it firmly. The listing skips clone size in some rows; elsewhere it reads once, few, many or a size class.

TRBV5-1	-	TRBJ2-7	once	TGCGCCAGCAGCTTCCTCCCGGGACGTCGGGACGAGCAGTACTTC	CASSFLPGRRDEQYF
TRBV2	-	TRBJ2-3	-	TGTGCCAGCACCCAGGGAAGGACGGGAAGCACAGATACGCAGTATTTT	CASTQGRTGSTDTQYF
TRBV15	TRBD1	TRBJ1-2	-	TGTGCCACCTATGGACCGGGCGACAGGGGGCGCCCTTCTTATGGCTACACCTTC	CATYGPGDRGRPSYGYTF
TRBV3-1/TRBV3-2	-	TRBJ1-1	-	TGTGCCAGCAGCCAGTGGGGTGGCATGAACACTGAAGCTTTCTTT	CASSQWGGMNTEAFF
TRBV5-8	-	TRBJ1-6	-	TGTGCCAGCAGCCCGGGACGGTCGGGTTCACCCCTCCACTTT	CASSPGRSGSPLHF
TRBV7-9	-	TRBJ1-1	-	TGTGCCAGCAGCTCAGGGGCAGGGAACACTGAAGCTTTCTTT	CASSSGAGNTEAFF
TRBV18	-	TRBJ1-3	-	TGTGCCAGCTCACCAAGTGTCCACTCTGGAAACACCATATATTTT	CASSPSVHSGNTIYF
TRBV24-1	TRBD1	TRBJ1-5	-	TGTGCCACCAGCATGGGACAGGGGGATCAGCCCCAGCATTTT	CATSMGQGDQPQHF
TRBV5-6	TRBD1	TRBJ2-7	few	TGTGCCAGCAGGCTGACAGGGGGCACTGAGGAGCAGTACTTC	CASRLTGGTEEQYF
TRBV18	TRBD1	TRBJ1-5	-	TGTGCCAGCTCACCACAGGGACAGGGGTTTGGCAATCAGCCCCAGCATTTT	CASSPQGQGFGNQPQHF
TRBV11-2	TRBD1	TRBJ1-2	-	TGTGCCAGCAGCCCCCCCGGCAGGGGGCTATGGGGCTACACCTTC	CASSPPGRGLWGYTF
TRBV5-1	TRBD2	TRBJ2-7	-	TGCGCCAGCAGCTCCCAGGGTCAGACTAGCGGCTACGAGCAGTACTTC	CASSSQGQTSGYEQYF
TRBV13	TRBD2	TRBJ2-7	-	TGTGCCAGCAGCTTAAGACTAGCGGGAGCTTACGAGCAGTACTTC	CASSLRLAGAYEQYF
TRBV13	-	TRBJ1-3	-	TGTGCCAGCGGGGAAAGGTCTGGAAACACCATATATTTT	CASGERSGNTIYF
TRBV7-9	TRBD2	TRBJ2-1	-	TGTGCCAGCAGCATTTCGAGCGGGAGAAACAATGAGCAGTTCTTC	CASSISSGRNNEQFF
TRBV7-2	-	TRBJ2-7	-	TGTGCCAGCAGCTCCCCTGGACCCTCCTACGAGCAGTACTTC	CASSSPGPSYEQYF
TRBV5-8	-	TRBJ2-6	-	TGTGCCAGCAGCTTGGCCTCAGTCTCTGGGGCCAACGTCCTGACTTTC	CASSLASVSGANVLTF
TRBV18	-	TRBJ2-4	-	TGTGCCAGCTCACCTCTTGGAAACATTCAGTACTTC	CASSPLGNIQYF
TRBV19	-	TRBJ2-1	-	TGTGCCAGTAGTATAGTCGGAATTGAGCAGTTCTTC	CASSIVGIEQFF
TRBV7-3	-	TRBJ2-7	-	TGTGCCAGCAGCCCTCCGGGCTCCTACGAGCAGTACTTC	CASSPPGSYEQYF
TRBV7-8	TRBD1	TRBJ2-7	-	TGTGCCAGCAGCCGACGCTGGCGACAGGGCTCCTACGAGCAGTACTTC	CASSRRWRQGSYEQYF
TRBV27	-	TRBJ1-2	-	TGTGCCAGCAGTTTAGGCGTAGCAGGCTATGGCTACACCTTC	CASSLGVAGYGYTF
TRBV29-1	-	TRBJ1-1	-	TGCAGCATAGAGCGGAGCTTCAGGAACACTGAAGCTTTCTTT	CSIERSFRNTEAFF
TRBV2	-	TRBJ1-5	-	TGTGCCAGCAGTGTCGACTGGAATCAGCCCCAGCATTTT	CASSVDWNQPQHF
TRBV6-6	TRBD1	TRBJ2-5	few	TGTGCCAGCAGTCCTTCGGGTGGAGGACAGGGGGGTTACCAAGAGACCCAGTACTTC	CASSPSGGGQGGYQETQYF
TRBV5-1	-	TRBJ1-6	few	TGCGCCAGCTCCGCTGGGTACGCTTCTTCACCCCTCCACTTT	CASSAGYASSPLHF
TRBV2	-	TRBJ1-1	-	TGTGCCAGCGGGTCCCAGGGTCTCACTGAAGCTTTCTTT	CASGSQGLTEAFF
TRBV6-5	TRBD1	TRBJ1-2	-	TGTGCCAGCAGCCGACAGGGCAACTATGGCTACACCTTC	CASSRQGNYGYTF
TRBV6-5	-	TRBJ1-6	-	TGTGCCAGCAGTTACCGCTCCACCCCCAGGGCTCCCCTCCACTTT	CASSYRSTPRAPLHF
TRBV6-5	-	TRBJ2-2	-	TGTGCCAGCAGTTCTCTTCGACCCCCGCGGGGCGGGGAGCTGTTTTTT	CASSSLRPPRGGELFF